This paragraph covers one T cell receptor beta chain sequence. The antigen remains undetermined. The record originates from a study of T cell responses to AZD1222 COVID-19 vaccine. Regarding the study as a whole: Regions 160-218 and 743-854 held dominance among vaccine-associated CD4 TCRs, which spanned spike.

Assay: immunoSEQ multiplex PCR; the TCRdb copy retains only in-frame clones and omits some. The profile shows roughly 120,000 clones, 89% of them singletons. With 6 bases removed from V and 4 bases from J, the gap between germline ends came to 12 bases. This CDR3 has 13 amino acids. CDR1 is MNHEY, CDR2 SMNVEV, per germline (reference sequence). Here the sequenced sample was peripheral blood, taken on day 0 of AZD1222 vaccination. The TCR was taken from an adult in good health. The rearrangement links TRBV27 to TRBJ1-2; D ambiguous. The CDR3 coding sequence is TGTGCCAGCAGCCGACTTGCAGGCTATGGCTACACCTTC. It translates to CASSRLAGYGYTF.